The sequence of this T cell receptor beta chain was determined in a study of T cells in narcolepsy. Overall study findings and caveats: HCRT-specific and TRIB2-specific autoreactive clonotypes appeared among same-patient CSF and blood CD4+ clonotypes. Healthy controls reportedly lacked the autoreactive clonotypes serially found in patients' blood.

Using immunoSEQ multiplex PCR, the repertoire was profiled, and TCRdb retains in-frame clones only, with some absent. Here the sample spans 30,000 or so clones, almost 80% being singletons. This clone has a single count. The target antigen is unknown. Sequenced material: memory (CD45RA-) CD4+ T cells from blood. The TCR comes from a human donor in good health.

DNA of the CDR3: TGCGCCAGCAGCTCGGGACTAGCGGGGGTAGATACGCAGTATTTT. This gives the protein CASSSGLAGVDTQYF. The chain recombines TRBV5-1 with TRBJ2-3, with 14 nucleotides matching TRBD2. Germline CDR1 reads SGHRS; CDR2 reads YFSETQ. Germline trimming cut 3 bases from V and 5 bases from J; bases unmatched to any gene: 2. This CDR3 region has 15 residues.